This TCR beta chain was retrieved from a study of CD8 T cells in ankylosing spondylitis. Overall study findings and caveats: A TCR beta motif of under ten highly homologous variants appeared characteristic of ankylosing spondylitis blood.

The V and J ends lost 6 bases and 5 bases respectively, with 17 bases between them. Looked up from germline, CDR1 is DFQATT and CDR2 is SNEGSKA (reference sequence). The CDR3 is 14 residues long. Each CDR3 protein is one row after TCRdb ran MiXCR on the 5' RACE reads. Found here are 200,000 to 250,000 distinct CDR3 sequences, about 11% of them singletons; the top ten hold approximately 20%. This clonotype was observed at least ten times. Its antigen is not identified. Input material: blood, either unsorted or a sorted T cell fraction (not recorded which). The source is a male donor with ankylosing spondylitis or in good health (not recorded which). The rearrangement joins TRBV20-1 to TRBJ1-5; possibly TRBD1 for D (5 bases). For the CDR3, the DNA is TGCAGTGCCCCTGCAGCCCTGGGGGATCAGCCCCAGCATTTT. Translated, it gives CSAPAALGDQPQHF.